This TCR beta chain appears in the sequencing data of a study of T cell repertoires in cytomegalovirus infection. Study-wide context: A matching HLA type, together with CMV infection, was signaled by public TCR beta signatures. Broader study findings: HLA-C-restricted TCR beta clonotypes specific for CMV led the ex vivo response. Individuals carrying CMV plus the relevant HLA were identified by cumulative frequency of public TCR beta families.

TCRdb itself ran the reads through MiXCR, one entry per CDR3 protein. The table records more than 150,000 distinct CDR3 sequences, around 22% of them present only once. In this sample, this clonotype turned up a few times. The antigen remains unidentified. The germline gives CDR1 SGHAT, CDR2 FQDESV (reference sequence). Trimming shortened V by 5 bases and J by 0 bases, and 13 bases separated the two germline ends. There are 15 residues in the CDR3. Sample: PBMCs. The chain is built from TRBV11-1 and TRBJ2-5; possible D gene TRBD2, 5 bases. This clonotype was sampled from a human donor in good health (CMV status not recorded). Some clones in this sample may be carry-over from other donors' samples. DNA for the CDR3: TGTGCCAGCAGCCAGCGGAGAGGGAACCAAGAGACCCAGTACTTC. Its translation is CASSQRRGNQETQYF.